Given below is one TCR beta chain in context. Method: immunoSEQ multiplex PCR; TCRdb's copy keeps in-frame clones and lacks some. The table includes tens of thousands of clones, approximately 90% detected once. This entry is derived from a study of PD-1 blockade in classical Hodgkin lymphoma. As for time point: newly diagnosed, previously untreated cHL patient sample. Purified CD4+ T cells were obtained from thawed PBMCs through magnetic negative selection. This sequence was found in a human donor with classical Hodgkin lymphoma. The sequencing input was CD4+ T cells from blood.

The CDR3 loop is CASREGYSGANVLTF. The DNA of the CDR3 is TGCGCCAGCAGGGAAGGATACTCTGGGGCCAACGTCCTGACTTTC. The rearrangement uses TRBV5-1 and TRBJ2-6; D remains ambiguous. The CDR3 contains 15 residues. V was clipped by 5 bases and J by 0 bases, with 9 bases between them. CDR1 SGHRS and CDR2 YFSETQ come from the germline V gene. Full variable domain (remainder filled in from reference TRBV5-1 and TRBJ2-6): KAGVTQTPRYLIKTRGQQVTLSCSPISGHRSVSWYQQTPGQGLQFLFEYFSETQRNKGNFPGRFSGRQFSNSRSEMNVSTLELGDSALYLCASREGYSGANVLTFGAGSRLTVL.